The clone carrying this T cell receptor (beta chain) was counted at least ten times. The antigen is undetermined. The read ends 3 residues early relative to the CDR3; the germline J gene fills the gap. The data stem from a study of T cell clonality in common variable immunodeficiency. Repertoires were generated with immunoSEQ multiplex PCR, while TCRdb's copy carries only in-frame clones and drops some. The sample lists fewer than 60,000 clones, none appearing once, the ten largest making up approximately 1.9%. V was pared by 3 bases and J by 4 bases, with 18 bases between. CDR1 and CDR2 (germline): SGHRS, YFSETQ. This CDR3 comprises 16 residues. Study results and caveats: What drives increased CVID clonality needs T cell subpopulation sequencing. TCRbeta clonality was increased in CVID versus healthy controls.

This sequence was found in a person aged 18-69 years in good health. Sequencing was performed on peripheral blood mononuclear cells. V gene TRBV5-1 combines with J gene TRBJ2-3, with D possibly being TRBD1 (6 bases). The sequenced CDR3 bases are TGCGCCAGCAGCTCCCTACAGGGATCGGTTGCAGATACG. The encoded protein is CASSSLQGSVADT. The CDR3 as a whole reads CASSSLQGSVADTQYF.